Reported below is one T cell receptor beta chain. Its antigen remains unknown. At one end the junction does not follow the germline gene, possibly because of a read error. The data belong to a study of cytomegalovirus exposure and HLA in healthy donors. The study's findings and limits: Prediction of most subjects' HLA-A and HLA-B alleles by TCR beta sequences was reportedly accurate.

This PCR relied on a set of 60 Vbeta primers and 13 Jbeta primers. Method: immunoSEQ multiplex PCR; TCRdb's copy keeps in-frame clones and lacks some. This sample carries 55,000 to 85,000 clones, with 1.7% going to the ten biggest clones. Every donor was a healthy person donating bone marrow. The receptor was isolated from a woman aged 25 to 39 in good health and CMV-seronegative. The sequencing sample was made of PBMCs.

CDR3 in DNA: TGTGCCAGCAGTCCGTACAGGGTAGAGAACTCTGAAGCTTTCTTT. Its translation is CASSPYRVENSEAFF. The rearrangement links TRBV27 to TRBJ1-1, with TRBD1 as a possible D gene (6 bases). The CDR3 is 15 residues long. The germline V gene has CDR1 MNHEY and CDR2 SMNVEV (reference sequence).